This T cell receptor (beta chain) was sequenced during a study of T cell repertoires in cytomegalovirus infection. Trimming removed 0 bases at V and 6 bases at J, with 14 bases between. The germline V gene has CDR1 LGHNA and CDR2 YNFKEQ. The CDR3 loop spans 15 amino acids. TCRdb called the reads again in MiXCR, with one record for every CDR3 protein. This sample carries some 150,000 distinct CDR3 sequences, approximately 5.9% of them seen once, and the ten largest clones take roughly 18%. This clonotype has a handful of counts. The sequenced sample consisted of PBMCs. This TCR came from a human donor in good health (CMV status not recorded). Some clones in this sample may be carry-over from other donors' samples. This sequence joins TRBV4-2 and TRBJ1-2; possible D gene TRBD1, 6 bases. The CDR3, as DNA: TGTGCCAGCAGCCAAGACACTGGGACAAGAAATGGCTACACCTTC. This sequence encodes CASSQDTGTRNGYTF.